Sequencing of this T cell receptor (beta chain) was carried out in a study of blood T cell repertoires in COVID-19. TCRdb's copy holds only in-frame clones and misses some; the assay was immunoSEQ multiplex PCR. The sample shows approximately 300,000 clones, 85% to 95% of them seen only once. This receptor was obtained from a young woman who had been exposed to COVID-19. The sequenced material came from PBMCs or T cells enriched from blood (not recorded which).

CDR3 sequence reads: CATSRGQEITGELFF. CDR3 sequence (DNA): TGTGCCACCAGCAGAGGACAGGAGATCACCGGGGAGCTGTTTTTT. The rearrangement joins TRBV15 to TRBJ2-2, with a weak D call TRBD1 (6 bases). Trimming removed 1 base from V and 4 bases from J, with 10 bases in between. The length of the CDR3 is 15 residues. Per the germline V gene, CDR1 is LNHNV and CDR2 is YYDKDF (reference sequence). Combining the CDR3 with reference TRBV15 and TRBJ2-2 gives the whole variable domain DAMVIQNPRYQVTQFGKPVTLSCSQTLNHNVMYWYQQKSSQAPKLLFHYYDKDFNNEADTPDNFQSRRPNTSFCFLDIRSPGLGDTAMYLCATSRGQEITGELFFGEGSRLTVL.